This is a list of T cell receptor beta chains from one sample in a study of cytomegalovirus exposure and HLA in healthy donors. TCRdb's table, derived via immunoSEQ multiplex PCR, lists solely in-frame clones and lacks some. The sample records 170,000 or so clones, approximately 83% being singletons. The specimen was PBMCs. These receptors were obtained from a young woman in good health and CMV-seropositive. Both conserved end residues are part of each CDR3. Each record gives: D gene, V gene, J gene, clone size, CDR3 protein, CDR3 DNA. A D gene is named only where the DNA matches it firmly. Part of the rows lack a size; the others show once, few, many or a class for expanded clones.

D gene: -
V gene: TRBV15
J gene: TRBJ2-3
clone size: -
CDR3 protein: CATSRVRTDTQYF
CDR3 DNA: TGTGCCACCAGCAGAGTCCGGACAGATACGCAGTATTTT

D gene: -
V gene: TRBV9
J gene: TRBJ2-7
clone size: -
CDR3 protein: CASSVDSGSSYEQYF
CDR3 DNA: TGTGCCAGCAGCGTAGACAGTGGGAGCTCCTACGAGCAGTACTTC

D gene: -
V gene: TRBV19
J gene: TRBJ2-3
clone size: -
CDR3 protein: CASSRDWINEDTQYF
CDR3 DNA: TGTGCCAGTAGTAGGGACTGGATTAATGAGGATACGCAGTATTTT

D gene: TRBD1
V gene: TRBV29-1
J gene: TRBJ1-1
clone size: -
CDR3 protein: CSGRRQGANEAFF
CDR3 DNA: TGCAGCGGAAGACGACAGGGGGCCAATGAAGCTTTCTTT

D gene: -
V gene: TRBV6-1
J gene: TRBJ1-6
clone size: -
CDR3 protein: CASIDPGWDSPLHF
CDR3 DNA: TGTGCCAGCATTGATCCAGGGTGGGATTCACCCCTCCACTTT

D gene: TRBD1
V gene: TRBV4-1
J gene: TRBJ1-5
clone size: few
CDR3 protein: CASSQVVRQGVQPQHF
CDR3 DNA: TGCGCCAGCAGCCAAGTTGTGAGGCAGGGGGTTCAGCCCCAGCATTTT

D gene: -
V gene: TRBV2
J gene: TRBJ1-2
clone size: -
CDR3 protein: CASSPKTGRGGYGYTF
CDR3 DNA: TGTGCCAGCAGCCCAAAGACAGGCCGAGGGGGTTATGGCTACACCTTC

D gene: TRBD2
V gene: TRBV2
J gene: TRBJ2-3
clone size: -
CDR3 protein: CASLSGDSTDTQYF
CDR3 DNA: TGTGCCAGCCTTAGCGGGGATAGCACAGATACGCAGTATTTT

D gene: TRBD1
V gene: TRBV12-5
J gene: TRBJ2-2
clone size: -
CDR3 protein: CASGLSTGVGELFF
CDR3 DNA: TGTGCTAGTGGTTTATCAACAGGGGTCGGGGAGCTGTTTTTT

D gene: TRBD2
V gene: TRBV7-6
J gene: TRBJ2-3
clone size: -
CDR3 protein: CASSSAGGLDTQYF
CDR3 DNA: TGTGCCAGCAGTTCGGCGGGGGGGTTAGATACGCAGTATTTT

D gene: -
V gene: TRBV6-1
J gene: TRBJ1-1
clone size: once
CDR3 protein: CASSDRVPFRNTEAFF
CDR3 DNA: TGTGCCAGCAGTGACAGGGTCCCCTTTCGGAACACTGAAGCTTTCTTT

D gene: TRBD1
V gene: TRBV27
J gene: TRBJ1-3
clone size: -
CDR3 protein: CASRRDRGNGNTIYF
CDR3 DNA: TGTGCCAGCAGGCGGGACAGGGGTAACGGAAACACCATATATTTT

D gene: TRBD1
V gene: TRBV29-1
J gene: TRBJ1-2
clone size: -
CDR3 protein: CSVRQGQRYGYTF
CDR3 DNA: TGCAGCGTCCGACAGGGACAGCGCTATGGCTACACCTTC

D gene: TRBD2
V gene: TRBV11-2
J gene: TRBJ2-7
clone size: -
CDR3 protein: CASTRPGTAGEGEQYF
CDR3 DNA: TGTGCCAGCACCCGACCCGGGACCGCGGGGGAGGGCGAGCAGTACTTC

D gene: TRBD2
V gene: TRBV5-1
J gene: TRBJ2-1
clone size: -
CDR3 protein: CASSLGTSGNWNNEQFF
CDR3 DNA: TGCGCCAGCAGCTTGGGGACTAGCGGGAATTGGAACAATGAGCAGTTCTTC

D gene: TRBD2
V gene: TRBV9
J gene: TRBJ2-3
clone size: -
CDR3 protein: CASSVDPAGGQADTQYF
CDR3 DNA: TGTGCCAGCAGCGTAGATCCAGCGGGGGGGCAGGCAGATACGCAGTATTTT

D gene: TRBD1
V gene: TRBV6-1
J gene: TRBJ1-5
clone size: -
CDR3 protein: CAIDDRGGNQPQHF
CDR3 DNA: TGTGCCATCGACGACAGGGGAGGCAATCAGCCCCAGCATTTT

D gene: -
V gene: TRBV11-2
J gene: TRBJ1-2
clone size: -
CDR3 protein: CASSLRGISYGYTF
CDR3 DNA: TGTGCCAGCAGCTTACGGGGTATCAGCTATGGCTACACCTTC

D gene: TRBD1
V gene: TRBV5-1
J gene: TRBJ1-2
clone size: -
CDR3 protein: CASSPEQGADGYTF
CDR3 DNA: TGCGCCAGCAGCCCGGAACAGGGGGCGGATGGCTACACCTTC

D gene: -
V gene: TRBV9
J gene: TRBJ1-4
clone size: -
CDR3 protein: CASSLDVGRLGEKLFF
CDR3 DNA: TGTGCCAGCAGCCTCGATGTGGGGCGCTTAGGGGAAAAACTGTTTTTT

D gene: -
V gene: TRBV6-1
J gene: TRBJ1-3
clone size: -
CDR3 protein: CASSELTNSGNTIYF
CDR3 DNA: TGTGCCAGCAGTGAATTGACAAACTCTGGAAACACCATATATTTT

D gene: -
V gene: TRBV6-1
J gene: TRBJ2-1
clone size: -
CDR3 protein: CASAKEGYSNEQFF
CDR3 DNA: TGTGCCAGCGCTAAGGAGGGTTATTCCAATGAGCAGTTCTTC

D gene: -
V gene: TRBV7-6
J gene: TRBJ2-5
clone size: -
CDR3 protein: CASSLDRDQTQYF
CDR3 DNA: TGTGCCAGCAGCTTAGACAGGGATCAGACCCAGTACTTC

D gene: -
V gene: TRBV7-2
J gene: TRBJ2-5
clone size: -
CDR3 protein: CASSPGLQETQYF
CDR3 DNA: TGTGCCAGCAGCCCGGGACTTCAAGAGACCCAGTACTTC

D gene: -
V gene: TRBV7-9
J gene: TRBJ2-7
clone size: -
CDR3 protein: CASSSYRESHEQYF
CDR3 DNA: TGTGCCAGCAGCTCTTACAGGGAATCCCACGAGCAGTACTTC

D gene: TRBD1
V gene: TRBV2
J gene: TRBJ1-5
clone size: -
CDR3 protein: CASSPDRGRRLGQPQHF
CDR3 DNA: TGTGCCAGCAGTCCGGACAGGGGGCGGAGGTTGGGTCAGCCCCAGCATTTT

D gene: -
V gene: TRBV19
J gene: TRBJ1-5
clone size: -
CDR3 protein: CAVSEVGNQPQHF
CDR3 DNA: TGTGCCGTATCAGAAGTCGGCAATCAGCCCCAGCATTTT

D gene: -
V gene: TRBV6-6
J gene: TRBJ1-2
clone size: once
CDR3 protein: CASSYSGGNYGYTF
CDR3 DNA: TGTGCCAGCAGTTACTCCGGCGGTAACTATGGCTACACCTTC

D gene: -
V gene: TRBV5-1
J gene: TRBJ2-2
clone size: -
CDR3 protein: CASSPLGNTGELFF
CDR3 DNA: TGCGCCAGCAGCCCCCTAGGGAACACCGGGGAGCTGTTTTTT

D gene: TRBD1
V gene: TRBV6-1
J gene: TRBJ1-2
clone size: -
CDR3 protein: CASRWTGYGYTF
CDR3 DNA: TGTGCCAGCAGATGGACAGGCTATGGCTACACCTTC

D gene: -
V gene: TRBV13
J gene: TRBJ2-7
clone size: -
CDR3 protein: CASSLRTVSYEQYF
CDR3 DNA: TGTGCCAGCAGCTTGCGGACAGTATCCTACGAGCAGTACTTC

D gene: -
V gene: TRBV10-2
J gene: TRBJ2-3
clone size: -
CDR3 protein: CASRGDTQYF
CDR3 DNA: TGCGCCAGCCGGGGGGATACGCAGTATTTT

D gene: TRBD1
V gene: TRBV9
J gene: TRBJ2-7
clone size: -
CDR3 protein: CASSVGTGDSYEQYF
CDR3 DNA: TGTGCCAGCAGCGTTGGGACAGGGGACTCCTACGAGCAGTACTTC

D gene: TRBD2
V gene: TRBV10-3
J gene: TRBJ2-2
clone size: once
CDR3 protein: CAIREMSGANTGELFF
CDR3 DNA: TGTGCCATCAGGGAGATGAGCGGGGCGAACACCGGGGAGCTGTTTTTT

D gene: -
V gene: TRBV5-6
J gene: TRBJ2-1
clone size: -
CDR3 protein: CASSLGSGYNEQFF
CDR3 DNA: TGTGCCAGCAGCTTGGGTTCGGGATACAATGAGCAGTTCTTC

D gene: TRBD1
V gene: TRBV10-2
J gene: TRBJ1-1
clone size: -
CDR3 protein: CASSAVRGRDTEAFF
CDR3 DNA: TGCGCCAGCAGTGCGGTCAGGGGGCGGGACACTGAAGCTTTCTTT

D gene: TRBD2
V gene: TRBV4-1
J gene: TRBJ2-3
clone size: -
CDR3 protein: CASSPLPVGLAGGSTDTQYF
CDR3 DNA: TGCGCCAGCAGCCCCCTCCCCGTAGGTCTAGCGGGGGGTAGCACAGATACGCAGTATTTT

D gene: TRBD2
V gene: TRBV5-1
J gene: TRBJ2-1
clone size: -
CDR3 protein: CASSLSSGGYEQFF
CDR3 DNA: TGCGCCAGCAGCTTGTCTAGCGGGGGTTATGAGCAGTTCTTC

D gene: TRBD2
V gene: TRBV2
J gene: TRBJ2-7
clone size: -
CDR3 protein: CASVPGLAGGREQYF
CDR3 DNA: TGTGCCAGCGTACCGGGACTAGCGGGGGGCCGCGAGCAGTACTTC

D gene: -
V gene: TRBV6-1
J gene: TRBJ1-2
clone size: -
CDR3 protein: CASTPGGPNYGYTF
CDR3 DNA: TGTGCCAGCACCCCCGGGGGGCCTAACTATGGCTACACCTTC

D gene: TRBD1
V gene: TRBV9
J gene: TRBJ2-5
clone size: many
CDR3 protein: CASSAEDREEWETQYF
CDR3 DNA: TGTGCCAGCAGCGCCGAGGACAGGGAGGAATGGGAGACCCAGTACTTC

D gene: -
V gene: TRBV28
J gene: TRBJ1-5
clone size: few
CDR3 protein: CASRSLGVSNQPQHF
CDR3 DNA: TGTGCCAGCAGATCCCTAGGGGTTAGCAATCAGCCCCAGCATTTT

D gene: -
V gene: TRBV7-6
J gene: TRBJ2-3
clone size: -
CDR3 protein: CASSHTPGTQGSALTDTQYF
CDR3 DNA: TGTGCCAGCAGTCATACGCCCGGGACCCAGGGGTCCGCACTCACAGATACGCAGTATTTT

D gene: -
V gene: TRBV25-1
J gene: TRBJ2-1
clone size: -
CDR3 protein: CASKASIVNEQFF
CDR3 DNA: TGTGCCAGCAAGGCTAGCATCGTCAATGAGCAGTTCTTC